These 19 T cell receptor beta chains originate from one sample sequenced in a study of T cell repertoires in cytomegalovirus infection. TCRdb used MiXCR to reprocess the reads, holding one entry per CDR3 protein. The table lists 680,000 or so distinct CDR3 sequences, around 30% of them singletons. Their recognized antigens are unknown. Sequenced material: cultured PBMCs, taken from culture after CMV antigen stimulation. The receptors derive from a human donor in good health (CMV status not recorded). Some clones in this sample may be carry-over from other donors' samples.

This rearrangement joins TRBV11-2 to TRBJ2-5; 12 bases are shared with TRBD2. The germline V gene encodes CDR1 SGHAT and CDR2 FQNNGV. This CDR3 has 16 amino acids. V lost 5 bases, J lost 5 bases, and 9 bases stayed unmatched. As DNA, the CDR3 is TGTGCCAGCAGCCCTCAGACTAGCGGGGGTGGGGAGACCCAGTACTTC. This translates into CASSPQTSGGGETQYF.

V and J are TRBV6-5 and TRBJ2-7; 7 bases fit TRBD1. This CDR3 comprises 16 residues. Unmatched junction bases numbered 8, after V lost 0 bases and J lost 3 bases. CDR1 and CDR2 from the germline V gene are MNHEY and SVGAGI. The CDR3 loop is CASSYSGGWGYYEQYF. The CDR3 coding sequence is TGTGCCAGCAGTTACTCAGGGGGCTGGGGCTACTACGAGCAGTACTTC.

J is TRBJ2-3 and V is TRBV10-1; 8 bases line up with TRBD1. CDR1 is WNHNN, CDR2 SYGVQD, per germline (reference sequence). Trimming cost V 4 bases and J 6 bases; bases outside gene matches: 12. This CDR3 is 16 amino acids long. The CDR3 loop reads CASSAPSQGVTDTQYF. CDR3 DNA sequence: TGCGCCAGCAGTGCCCCATCACAGGGGGTCACGGATACGCAGTATTTT.

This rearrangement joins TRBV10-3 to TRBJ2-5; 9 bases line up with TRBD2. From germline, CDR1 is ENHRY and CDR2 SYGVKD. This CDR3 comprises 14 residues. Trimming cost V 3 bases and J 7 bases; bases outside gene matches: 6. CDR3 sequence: CAISDSGGSGTQYF. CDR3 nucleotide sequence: TGTGCCATCAGTGATAGCGGGGGAAGTGGGACCCAGTACTTC.

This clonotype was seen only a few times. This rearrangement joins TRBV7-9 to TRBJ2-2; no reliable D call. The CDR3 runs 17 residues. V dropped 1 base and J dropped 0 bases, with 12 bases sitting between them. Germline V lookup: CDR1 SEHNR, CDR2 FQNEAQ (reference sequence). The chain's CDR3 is CASSLGYGRANTGELFF. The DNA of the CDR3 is TGTGCCAGCAGCTTAGGATACGGCAGAGCGAACACCGGGGAGCTGTTTTTT. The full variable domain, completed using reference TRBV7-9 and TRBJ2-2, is DTGVSQNPRHKITKRGQNVTFRCDPISEHNRLYWYRQTLGQGPEFLTYFQNEAQLEKSRLLSDRFSAERPKGSFSTLEIQRTEQGDSAMYLCASSLGYGRANTGELFFGEGSRLTVL.

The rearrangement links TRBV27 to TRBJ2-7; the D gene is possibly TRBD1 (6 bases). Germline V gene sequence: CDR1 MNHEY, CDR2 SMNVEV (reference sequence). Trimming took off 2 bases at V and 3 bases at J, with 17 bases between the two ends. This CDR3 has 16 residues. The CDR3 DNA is TGTGCCAGCAGTTTAGGAGGCAGGGGTGCCGTCTACGAGCAGTACTTC. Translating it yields CASSLGGRGAVYEQYF.

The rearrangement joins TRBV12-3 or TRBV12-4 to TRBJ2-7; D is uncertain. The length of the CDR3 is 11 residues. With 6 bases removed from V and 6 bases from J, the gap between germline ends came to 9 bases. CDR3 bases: TGTGCCAGCAGCGAGTACAGCGAGCAGTACTTC. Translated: CASSEYSEQYF.

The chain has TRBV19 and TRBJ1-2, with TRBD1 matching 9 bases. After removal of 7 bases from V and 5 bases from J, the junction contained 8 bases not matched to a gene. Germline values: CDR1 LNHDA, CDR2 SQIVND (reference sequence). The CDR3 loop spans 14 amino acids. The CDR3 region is CASIPGDRGYGYTF. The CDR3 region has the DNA TGTGCCAGTATTCCCGGCGACAGGGGGTATGGCTACACCTTC. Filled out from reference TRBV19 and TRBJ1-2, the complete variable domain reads DGGITQSPKYLFRKEGQNVTLSCEQNLNHDAMYWYRQDPGQGLRLIYYSQIVNDFQKGDIAEGYSVSREKKESFPLTVTSAQKNPTAFYLCASIPGDRGYGYTFGSGTRLTVV.

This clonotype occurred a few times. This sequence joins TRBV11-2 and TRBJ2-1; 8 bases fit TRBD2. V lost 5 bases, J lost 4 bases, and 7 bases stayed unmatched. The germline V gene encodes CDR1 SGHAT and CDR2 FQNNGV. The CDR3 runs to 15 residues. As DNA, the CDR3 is TGTGCCAGCAGCGCGGGACTAGTGCTGTACAATGAGCAGTTCTTC. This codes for CASSAGLVLYNEQFF.

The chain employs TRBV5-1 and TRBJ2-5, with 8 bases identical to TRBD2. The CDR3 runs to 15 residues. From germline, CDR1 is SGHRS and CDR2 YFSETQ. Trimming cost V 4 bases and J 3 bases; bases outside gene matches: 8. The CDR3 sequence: CASSLRGGFEETQYF. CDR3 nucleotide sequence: TGCGCCAGCAGCCTTCGGGGGGGGTTCGAAGAGACCCAGTACTTC. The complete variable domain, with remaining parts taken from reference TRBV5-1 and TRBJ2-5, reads KAGVTQTPRYLIKTRGQQVTLSCSPISGHRSVSWYQQTPGQGLQFLFEYFSETQRNKGNFPGRFSGRQFSNSRSEMNVSTLELGDSALYLCASSLRGGFEETQYFGPGTRLLVL.

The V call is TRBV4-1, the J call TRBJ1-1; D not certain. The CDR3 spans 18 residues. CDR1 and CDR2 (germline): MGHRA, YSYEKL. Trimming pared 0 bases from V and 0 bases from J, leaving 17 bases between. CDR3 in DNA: TGCGCCAGCAGCCAAGACGGGGATCACATCCCGATGAACACTGAAGCTTTCTTT. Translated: CASSQDGDHIPMNTEAFF.

The DNA for the CDR3 is TGTGCCAGCAGCTTAGCGCATAATAACCCCGCCTACGAGCAGTACTTC. It is translated as CASSLAHNNPAYEQYF. This chain links TRBV7-6 with TRBJ2-7; no firm D call. The CDR3 extends over 16 amino acids. CDR1 and CDR2 from the germline V gene are SGHVS and FNYEAQ. The ends were cut back, 0 bases at V and 2 bases at J, with 14 bases in the middle.

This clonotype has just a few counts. CDR3 DNA: TGTGCCAGCAGCCTCAACAAGGGCCGGGAGACCCAGTACTTC. Translated: CASSLNKGRETQYF. The J gene is TRBJ2-5, the V gene TRBV7-2, with D unclear. V gave up 5 bases and J gave up 5 bases, with 15 bases separating them. From germline, CDR1 is SGHTA and CDR2 FQGNSA. The CDR3 spans 14 residues.

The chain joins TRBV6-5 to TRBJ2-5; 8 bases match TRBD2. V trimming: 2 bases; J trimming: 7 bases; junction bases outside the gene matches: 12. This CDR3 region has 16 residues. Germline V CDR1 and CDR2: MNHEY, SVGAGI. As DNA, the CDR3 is TGTGCCAGCAGTTACCGTGTAACGGGGGGGCCGGGGACCCAGTACTTC. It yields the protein CASSYRVTGGPGTQYF.

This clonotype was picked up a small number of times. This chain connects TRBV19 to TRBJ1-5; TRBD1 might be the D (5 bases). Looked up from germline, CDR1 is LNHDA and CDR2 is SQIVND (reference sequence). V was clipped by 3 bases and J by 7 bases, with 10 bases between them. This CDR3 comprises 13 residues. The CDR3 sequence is CASSIWGDQPQHF. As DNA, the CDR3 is TGTGCCAGTAGTATCTGGGGGGACCAGCCCCAGCATTTT.

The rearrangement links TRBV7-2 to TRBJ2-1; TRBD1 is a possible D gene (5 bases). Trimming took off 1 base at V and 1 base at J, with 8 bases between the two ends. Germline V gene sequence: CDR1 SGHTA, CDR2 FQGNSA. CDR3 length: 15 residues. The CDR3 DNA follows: TGTGCCAGCAGCTTAGAGGGGCCATCCTACAATGAGCAGTTCTTC. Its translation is CASSLEGPSYNEQFF.

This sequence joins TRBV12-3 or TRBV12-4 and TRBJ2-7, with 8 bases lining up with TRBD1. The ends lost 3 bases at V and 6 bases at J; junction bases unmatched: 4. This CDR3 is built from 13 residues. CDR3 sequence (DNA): TGTGCCAGCAGTTTCCAGGGGGCGGCCGAGCAGTACTTC. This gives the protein CASSFQGAAEQYF.

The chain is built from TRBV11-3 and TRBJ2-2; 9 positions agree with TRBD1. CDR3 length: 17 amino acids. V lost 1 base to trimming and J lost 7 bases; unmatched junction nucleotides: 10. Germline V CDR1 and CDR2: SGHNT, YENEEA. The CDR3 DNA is TGTGCCAGCAGCTTAGGAAGCCGGGACAGGGACAGCGGGGAGCTGTTTTTT. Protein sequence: CASSLGSRDRDSGELFF.

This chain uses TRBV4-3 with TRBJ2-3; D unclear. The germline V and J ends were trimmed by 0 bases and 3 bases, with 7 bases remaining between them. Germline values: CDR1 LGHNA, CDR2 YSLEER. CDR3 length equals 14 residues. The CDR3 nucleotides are TGCGCCAGCAGCCAAGATTTAGCAACAGATACGCAGTATTTT. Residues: CASSQDLATDTQYF.